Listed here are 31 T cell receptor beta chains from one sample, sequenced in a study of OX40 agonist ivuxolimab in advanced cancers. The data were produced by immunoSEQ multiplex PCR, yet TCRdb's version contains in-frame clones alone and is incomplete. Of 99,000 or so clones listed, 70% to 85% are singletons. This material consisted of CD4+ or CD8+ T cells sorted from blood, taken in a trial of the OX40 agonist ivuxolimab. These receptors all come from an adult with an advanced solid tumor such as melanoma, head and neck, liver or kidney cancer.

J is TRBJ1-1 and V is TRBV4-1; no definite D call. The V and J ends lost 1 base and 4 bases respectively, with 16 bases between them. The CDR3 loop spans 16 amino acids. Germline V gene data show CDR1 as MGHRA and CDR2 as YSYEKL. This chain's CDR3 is CASSQGARFGITEAFF. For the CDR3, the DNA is TGCGCCAGCAGCCAAGGGGCACGCTTTGGGATCACTGAAGCTTTCTTT.

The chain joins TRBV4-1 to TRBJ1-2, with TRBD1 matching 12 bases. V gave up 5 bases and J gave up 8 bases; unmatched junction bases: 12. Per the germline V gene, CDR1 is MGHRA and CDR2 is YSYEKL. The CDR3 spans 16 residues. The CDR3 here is CASSLSMGQGAKGYTF. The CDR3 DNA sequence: TGCGCCAGCAGCTTAAGTATGGGACAGGGGGCGAAGGGCTACACCTTC.

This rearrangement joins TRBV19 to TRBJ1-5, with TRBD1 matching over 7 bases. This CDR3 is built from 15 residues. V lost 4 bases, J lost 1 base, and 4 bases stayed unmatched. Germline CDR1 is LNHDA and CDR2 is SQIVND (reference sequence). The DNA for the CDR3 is TGTGCCAGTAGTACTCACAGGGGAAGCAATCAGCCCCAGCATTTT. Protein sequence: CASSTHRGSNQPQHF. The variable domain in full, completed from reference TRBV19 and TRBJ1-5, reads DGGITQSPKYLFRKEGQNVTLSCEQNLNHDAMYWYRQDPGQGLRLIYYSQIVNDFQKGDIAEGYSVSREKKESFPLTVTSAQKNPTAFYLCASSTHRGSNQPQHFGDGTRLSIL.

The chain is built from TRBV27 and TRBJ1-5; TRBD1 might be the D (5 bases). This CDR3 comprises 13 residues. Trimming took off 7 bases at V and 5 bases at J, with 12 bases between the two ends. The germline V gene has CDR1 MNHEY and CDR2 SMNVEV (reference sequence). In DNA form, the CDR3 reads TGTGCCAGCATCTCCGGGGGGGATCAGCCCCAGCATTTT. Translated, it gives CASISGGDQPQHF.

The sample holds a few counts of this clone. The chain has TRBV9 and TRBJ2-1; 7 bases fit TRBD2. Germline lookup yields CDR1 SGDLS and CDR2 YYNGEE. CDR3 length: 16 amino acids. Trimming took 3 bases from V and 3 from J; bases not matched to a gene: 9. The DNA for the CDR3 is TGTGCCAGCAGCGCAGATCGGTCTAGCGGCTACAATGAGCAGTTCTTC. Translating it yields CASSADRSSGYNEQFF.

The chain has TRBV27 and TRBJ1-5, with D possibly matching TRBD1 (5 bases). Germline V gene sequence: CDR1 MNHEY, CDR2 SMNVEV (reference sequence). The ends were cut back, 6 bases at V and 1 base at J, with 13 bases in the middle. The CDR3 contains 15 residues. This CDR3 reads CASRAQGWSNQPQHF. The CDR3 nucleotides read TGTGCCAGCAGGGCCCAGGGCTGGAGCAATCAGCCCCAGCATTTT.

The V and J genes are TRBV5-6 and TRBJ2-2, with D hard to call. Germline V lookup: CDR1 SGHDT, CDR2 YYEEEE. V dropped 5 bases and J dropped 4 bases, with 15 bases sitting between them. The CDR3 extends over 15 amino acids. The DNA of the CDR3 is TGTGCCAGCAGTTTAGACGGATACTTCACCGGGGAGCTGTTTTTT. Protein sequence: CASSLDGYFTGELFF. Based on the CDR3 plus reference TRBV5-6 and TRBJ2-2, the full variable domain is DAGVTQSPTHLIKTRGQQVTLRCSPKSGHDTVSWYQQALGQGPQFIFQYYEEEERQRGNFPDRFSGHQFPNYSSELNVNALLLGDSALYLCASSLDGYFTGELFFGEGSRLTVL.

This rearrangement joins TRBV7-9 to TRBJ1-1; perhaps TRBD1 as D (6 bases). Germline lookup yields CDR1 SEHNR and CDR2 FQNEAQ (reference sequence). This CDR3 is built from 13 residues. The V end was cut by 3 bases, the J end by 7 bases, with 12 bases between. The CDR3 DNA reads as TGTGCCAGCAGCTTGACAGGTTGGGGTGAAGCTTTCTTT. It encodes CASSLTGWGEAFF.

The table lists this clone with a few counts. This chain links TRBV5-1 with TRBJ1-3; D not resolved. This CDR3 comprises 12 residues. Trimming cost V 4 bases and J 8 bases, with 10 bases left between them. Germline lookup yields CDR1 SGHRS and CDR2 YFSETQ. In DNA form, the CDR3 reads TGCGCCAGCAGCGATCTGGGAGACACCATATATTTT. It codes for CASSDLGDTIYF.

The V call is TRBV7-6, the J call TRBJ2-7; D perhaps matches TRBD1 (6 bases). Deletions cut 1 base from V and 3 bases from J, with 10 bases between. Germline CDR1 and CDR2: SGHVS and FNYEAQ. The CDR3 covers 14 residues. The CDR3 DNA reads TGTGCCAGCAGCTTAGAACAGGGACGCTACGAGCAGTACTTC. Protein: CASSLEQGRYEQYF.

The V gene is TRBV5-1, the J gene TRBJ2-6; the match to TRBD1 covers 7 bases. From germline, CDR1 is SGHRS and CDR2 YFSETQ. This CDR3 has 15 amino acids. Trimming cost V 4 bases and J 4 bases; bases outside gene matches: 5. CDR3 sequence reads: CASSPRGHGANVLTF. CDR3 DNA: TGCGCCAGCAGCCCTAGGGGGCACGGGGCCAACGTCCTGACTTTC.

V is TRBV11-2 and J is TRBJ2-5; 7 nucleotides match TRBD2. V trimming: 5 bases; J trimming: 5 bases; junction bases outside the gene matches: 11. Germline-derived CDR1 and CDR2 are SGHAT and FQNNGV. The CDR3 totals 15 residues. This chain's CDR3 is CASSIRAGVGETQYF. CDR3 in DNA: TGTGCCAGCAGCATAAGGGCGGGAGTGGGGGAGACCCAGTACTTC.

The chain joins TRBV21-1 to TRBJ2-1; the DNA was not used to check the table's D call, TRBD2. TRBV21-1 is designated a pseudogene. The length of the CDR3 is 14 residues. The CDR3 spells CASSKVGLVGREFF. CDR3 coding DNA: TGTGCCAGCAGCAAAGTGGGACTAGTTGGGAGAGAGTTCTTC.

As DNA, the CDR3 is TGTGCCAGCAGCTTAGTGCGGGACGAGAAGACCCAGCATTTT. The encoded protein is CASSLVRDEKTQHF. The chain uses TRBV7-8 and TRBJ1-5; TRBD1 is a possible D gene (5 bases). Germline-derived CDR1 and CDR2 are SGHVS and FQNEAQ. V was cut by 1 base and J by 11 bases, with 15 bases left in between. The CDR3 extends over 14 amino acids.

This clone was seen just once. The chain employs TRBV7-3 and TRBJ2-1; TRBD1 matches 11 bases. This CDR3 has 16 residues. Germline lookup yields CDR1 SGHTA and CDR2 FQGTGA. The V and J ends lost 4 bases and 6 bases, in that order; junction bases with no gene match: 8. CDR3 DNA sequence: TGTGCCAGCAGCTCACCTCCCGGGACAGGGGGCAATGAGCAGTTCTTC. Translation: CASSSPPGTGGNEQFF.

This CDR3 is CASSLLAGGRNEQFF. CDR3 DNA: TGTGCCAGCAGCTTACTAGCGGGAGGCCGGAATGAGCAGTTCTTC. The chain uses TRBV7-2 and TRBJ2-1, with TRBD2 matching over 11 bases. CDR1 and CDR2 (germline): SGHTA, FQGNSA. The CDR3 is made up of 15 amino acids. Trimming at V came to 2 bases and at J to 7 bases, leaving 4 bases not matched to a gene.

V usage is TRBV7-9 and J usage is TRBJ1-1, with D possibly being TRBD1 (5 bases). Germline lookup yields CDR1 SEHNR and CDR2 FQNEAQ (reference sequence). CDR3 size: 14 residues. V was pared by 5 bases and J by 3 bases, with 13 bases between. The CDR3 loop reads CASSKGVIDTEAFF. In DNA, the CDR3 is TGTGCCAGCAGCAAAGGGGTAATCGACACTGAAGCTTTCTTT.

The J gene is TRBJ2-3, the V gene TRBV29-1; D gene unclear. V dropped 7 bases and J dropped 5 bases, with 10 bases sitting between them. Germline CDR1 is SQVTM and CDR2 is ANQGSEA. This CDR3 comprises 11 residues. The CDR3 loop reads CSGQSGDTQYF. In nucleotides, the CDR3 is TGCAGCGGTCAATCGGGAGATACGCAGTATTTT.

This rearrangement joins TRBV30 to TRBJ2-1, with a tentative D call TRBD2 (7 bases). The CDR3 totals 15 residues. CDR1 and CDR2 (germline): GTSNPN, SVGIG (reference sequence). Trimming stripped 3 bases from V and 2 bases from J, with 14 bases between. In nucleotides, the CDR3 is TGTGCCTGGAGGGGCGGGGGCCGAACCTACAATGAGCAGTTCTTC. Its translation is CAWRGGGRTYNEQFF.

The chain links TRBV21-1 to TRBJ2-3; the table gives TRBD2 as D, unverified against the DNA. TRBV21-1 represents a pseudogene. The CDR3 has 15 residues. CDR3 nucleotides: TGTGCCAGCAGCAAAGTCTTTCGACCGGGGGATACGCAGTATTTT. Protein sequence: CASSKVFRPGDTQYF.

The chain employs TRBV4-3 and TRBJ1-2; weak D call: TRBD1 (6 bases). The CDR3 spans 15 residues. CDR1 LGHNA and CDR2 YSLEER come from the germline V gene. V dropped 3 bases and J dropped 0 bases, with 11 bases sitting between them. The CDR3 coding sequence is TGCGCCAGCAGCCAGAACGCAGGGGCTAACTATGGCTACACCTTC. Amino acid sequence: CASSQNAGANYGYTF.

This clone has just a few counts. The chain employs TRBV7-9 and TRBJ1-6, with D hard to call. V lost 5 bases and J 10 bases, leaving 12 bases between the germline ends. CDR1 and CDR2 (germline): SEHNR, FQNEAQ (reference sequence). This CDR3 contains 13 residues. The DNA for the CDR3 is TGTGCCAGCAGCCCCCCCGGACGATCACCCCTCCACTTT. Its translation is CASSPPGRSPLHF. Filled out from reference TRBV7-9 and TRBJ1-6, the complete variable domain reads DTGVSQNPRHKITKRGQNVTFRCDPISEHNRLYWYRQTLGQGPEFLTYFQNEAQLEKSRLLSDRFSAERPKGSFSTLEIQRTEQGDSAMYLCASSPPGRSPLHFGNGTRLTVT.

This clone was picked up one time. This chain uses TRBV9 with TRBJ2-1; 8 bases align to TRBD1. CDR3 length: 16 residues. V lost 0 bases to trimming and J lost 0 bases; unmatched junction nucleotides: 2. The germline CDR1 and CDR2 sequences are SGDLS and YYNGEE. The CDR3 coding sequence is TGTGCCAGCAGCGTAGCGGGACAGGCCTCCTACAATGAGCAGTTCTTC. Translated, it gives CASSVAGQASYNEQFF.

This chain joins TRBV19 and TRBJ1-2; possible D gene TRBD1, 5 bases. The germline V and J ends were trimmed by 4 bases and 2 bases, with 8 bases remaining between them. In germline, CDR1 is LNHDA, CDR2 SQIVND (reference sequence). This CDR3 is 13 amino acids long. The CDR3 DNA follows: TGTGCCAGTAGTAGACAGTCGAACTATGGCTACACCTTC. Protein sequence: CASSRQSNYGYTF.

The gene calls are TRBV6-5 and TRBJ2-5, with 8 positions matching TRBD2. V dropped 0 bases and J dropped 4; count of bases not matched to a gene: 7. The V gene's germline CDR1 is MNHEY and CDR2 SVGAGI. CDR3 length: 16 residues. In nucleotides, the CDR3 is TGTGCCAGCAGTTACTCGGGACTAGGGGCTTTAGAGACCCAGTACTTC. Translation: CASSYSGLGALETQYF.

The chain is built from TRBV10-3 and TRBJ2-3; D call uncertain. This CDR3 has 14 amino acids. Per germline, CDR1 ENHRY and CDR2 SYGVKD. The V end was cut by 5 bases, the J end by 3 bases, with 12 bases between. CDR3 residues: CAISPIGPTDTQYF. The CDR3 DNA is TGTGCCATCAGTCCCATAGGACCGACAGATACGCAGTATTTT.

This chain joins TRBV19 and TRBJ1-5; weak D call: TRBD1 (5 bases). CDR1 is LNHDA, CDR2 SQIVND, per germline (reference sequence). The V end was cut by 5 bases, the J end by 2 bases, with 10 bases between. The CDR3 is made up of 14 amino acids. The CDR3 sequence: CASSQGIGNQPQHF. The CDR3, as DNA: TGTGCCAGTAGTCAGGGCATCGGCAATCAGCCCCAGCATTTT.

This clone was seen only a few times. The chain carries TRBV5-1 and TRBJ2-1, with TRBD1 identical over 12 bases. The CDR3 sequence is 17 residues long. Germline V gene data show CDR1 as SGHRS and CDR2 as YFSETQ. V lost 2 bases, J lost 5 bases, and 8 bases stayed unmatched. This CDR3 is CASSLSGTGGVDNEQFF. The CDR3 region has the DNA TGCGCCAGCAGCTTATCCGGGACAGGGGGCGTCGACAATGAGCAGTTCTTC.

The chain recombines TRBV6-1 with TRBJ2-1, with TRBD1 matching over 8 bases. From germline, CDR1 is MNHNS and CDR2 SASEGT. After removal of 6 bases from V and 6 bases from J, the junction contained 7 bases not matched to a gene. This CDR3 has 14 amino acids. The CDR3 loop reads CASRRQGSSNEQFF. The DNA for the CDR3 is TGTGCCAGCAGGAGACAGGGGTCGTCCAATGAGCAGTTCTTC.

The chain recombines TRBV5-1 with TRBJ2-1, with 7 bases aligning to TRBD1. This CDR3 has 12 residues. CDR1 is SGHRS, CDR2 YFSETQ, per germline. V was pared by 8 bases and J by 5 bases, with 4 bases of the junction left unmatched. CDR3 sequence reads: CASWDRNNEQFF. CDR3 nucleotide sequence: TGCGCCAGTTGGGACAGAAACAATGAGCAGTTCTTC.

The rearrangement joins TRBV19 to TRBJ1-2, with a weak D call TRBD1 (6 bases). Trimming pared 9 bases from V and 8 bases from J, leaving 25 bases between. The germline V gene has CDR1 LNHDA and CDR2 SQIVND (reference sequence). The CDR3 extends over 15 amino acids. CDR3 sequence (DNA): TGTGCCAGCCTAGCAACGCGGGTCAAAAGGGGGGGCTACACCTTC. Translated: CASLATRVKRGGYTF.